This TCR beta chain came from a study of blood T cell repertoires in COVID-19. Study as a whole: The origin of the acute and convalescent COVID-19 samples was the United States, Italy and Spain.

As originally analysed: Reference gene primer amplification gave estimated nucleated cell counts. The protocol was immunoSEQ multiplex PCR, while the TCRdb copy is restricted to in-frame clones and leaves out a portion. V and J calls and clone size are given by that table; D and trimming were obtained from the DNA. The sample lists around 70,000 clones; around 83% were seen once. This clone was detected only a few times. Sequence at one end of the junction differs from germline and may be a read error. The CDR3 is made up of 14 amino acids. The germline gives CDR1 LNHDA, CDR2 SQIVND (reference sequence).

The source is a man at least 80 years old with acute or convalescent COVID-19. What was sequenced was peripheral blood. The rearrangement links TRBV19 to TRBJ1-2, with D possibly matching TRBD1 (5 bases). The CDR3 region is CASSVEGGDYGYTF. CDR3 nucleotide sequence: TGTGCCAGTAGTGTAGAAGGAGGGGACTATGGCTACACCTTC.